The present T cell receptor beta chain was sequenced within a study of CD8 T cells in ankylosing spondylitis. Study-level results: Earlier literature documents some of the motif variants in reactive arthritis synovial fluid and blood. CD8+ cells made up the disease-linked clones, which were relatively rare in peripheral blood. Significant enrichment of disease-linked clones was reportedly seen in matched ankylosing spondylitis synovial fluid. Blood from ankylosing spondylitis patients appeared to carry a characteristic roughly 8-variant TCR beta motif.

Germline-derived CDR1 and CDR2 are LGHNA and YSLEER. The CDR3 runs 17 residues. Trimming shortened V by 4 bases and J by 5 bases, and 22 bases separated the two germline ends. Quantitative 5'-RACE with molecular barcodes generated TCR beta libraries. TCRdb independently ran MiXCR on the 5' RACE reads; one entry per CDR3 protein. The sample consists of about 340,000 distinct CDR3 sequences, roughly 8% of them appearing once. Remarks on this clonotype: Its cognate antigen is unknown.

The J gene is TRBJ2-3, the V gene TRBV4-3; D may be TRBD1 (6 bases). Material: blood, either unsorted or a sorted T cell fraction (not recorded which). The origin of this receptor is a male donor with ankylosing spondylitis. CDR3: CASSPTAPDRGGDTQYF. The DNA of the CDR3 is TGCGCCAGCAGCCCCACAGCACCGGACAGAGGGGGAGATACGCAGTATTTT.